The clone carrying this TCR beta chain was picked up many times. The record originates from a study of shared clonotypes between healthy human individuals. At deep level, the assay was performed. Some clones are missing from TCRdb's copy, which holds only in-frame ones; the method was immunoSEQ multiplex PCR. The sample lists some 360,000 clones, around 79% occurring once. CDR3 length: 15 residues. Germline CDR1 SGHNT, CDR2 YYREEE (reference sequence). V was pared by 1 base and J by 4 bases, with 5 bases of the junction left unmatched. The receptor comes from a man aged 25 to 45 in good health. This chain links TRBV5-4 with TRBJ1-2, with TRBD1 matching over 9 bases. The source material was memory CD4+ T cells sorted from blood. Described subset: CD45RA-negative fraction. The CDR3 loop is CASSLPQGAGYGYTF. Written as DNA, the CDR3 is TGTGCCAGCAGCTTGCCACAGGGGGCGGGCTATGGCTACACCTTC.